This T cell receptor beta chain was documented in a study of shared clonotypes between healthy human individuals. The protocol was immunoSEQ multiplex PCR, while the TCRdb copy is restricted to in-frame clones and leaves out a portion. The table lists about 1.1 million clones, 77% of them singletons. The CDR3 length is 20 residues. V lost 2 bases to trimming and J lost 8 bases; unmatched junction nucleotides: 15. Germline-derived CDR1 and CDR2 are PRHDT and FYEKMQ (reference sequence). Source material: memory CD4+ T cells from PBMCs. As for subset: CD45RA-negative fraction. The chain is built from TRBV13 and TRBJ2-1; 16 bases are a match to TRBD2. This receptor was taken from a man between 18 and 35 years old in good health. Some clones in this sample may be carry-over from other donors' samples. The CDR3 protein is CASSLLPGTSGRAGQDEQFF. The CDR3 DNA follows: TGTGCCAGCAGCTTACTTCCCGGGACTAGCGGGAGGGCCGGGCAGGATGAGCAGTTCTTC.